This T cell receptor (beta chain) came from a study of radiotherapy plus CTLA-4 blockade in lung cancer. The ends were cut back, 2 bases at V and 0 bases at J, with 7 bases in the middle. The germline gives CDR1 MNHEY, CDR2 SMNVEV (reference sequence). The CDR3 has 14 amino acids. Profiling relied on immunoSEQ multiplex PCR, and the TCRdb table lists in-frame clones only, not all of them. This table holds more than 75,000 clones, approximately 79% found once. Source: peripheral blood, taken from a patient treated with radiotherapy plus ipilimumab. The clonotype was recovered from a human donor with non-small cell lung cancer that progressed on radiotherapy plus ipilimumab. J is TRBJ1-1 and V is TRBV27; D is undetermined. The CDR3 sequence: CASSLVPVNTEAFF. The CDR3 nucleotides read TGTGCCAGCAGTTTAGTCCCCGTGAACACTGAAGCTTTCTTT.